This TCR beta chain was sequenced in a study of shared clonotypes between healthy human individuals. Study-level findings and limits: Clonotypes that were shared across a handful of donors made up 4% to 6% of naive CD4 clonotypes. The study generally estimated greater richness for naive than memory subsets.

CDR3 length: 13 residues. Germline CDR1 is MDHEN and CDR2 is SYDVKM. J lost 3 bases, V lost 2 bases, and 1 base had no gene match. TCRdb keeps only in-frame clones here, not all; method: immunoSEQ multiplex PCR. The sample records roughly 300,000 clones, around 86% being singletons. This clone was detected only a few times. What it binds is unknown. The sample comprised memory CD8+ T cells sorted from blood. Subset meaning: CD45RO+ cells pooled with CCR7-negative TemRA cells. The J gene is TRBJ2-7, the V gene TRBV28, with 7 bases identical to TRBD2. The sequence came from a man between 18 and 35 years old in good health. The CDR3 bases are TGTGCCAGCAGTTTAGCGGGGGTCTACGAGCAGTACTTC. It encodes CASSLAGVYEQYF.